The 11 T cell receptor beta chains reported below all come from one sample, sequenced in a study of Graves' ophthalmopathy and Graves' hyperthyroidism. Researchers took RNA transcripts and amplified TCR beta CDR3 regions from them. HTBI-primed first-round RT-PCR preceded second-round multiplex PCR. TCRdb ran MiXCR on the multiplex PCR reads and lists one entry per CDR3 protein. The sample carries approximately 460,000 distinct CDR3 sequences, around 14% recorded once. Sequenced sample: blood. Source of these receptors: a woman between 25 and 40 years old with Graves' ophthalmopathy.

In DNA form, the CDR3 reads TGTGCCAGCAGTCGTGACAGGGACACAGATACGCAGTATTTT. As protein: CASSRDRDTDTQYF. The gene calls are TRBV12-3 or TRBV12-4 and TRBJ2-3, with 7 bases identical to TRBD1. The CDR3 totals 14 residues. The trim removed 5 bases at V and 2 bases at J, leaving 4 bases unmatched.

This clonotype was seen a handful of times. The chain combines TRBV14 with TRBJ2-7; unclear D gene. V dropped 5 bases and J dropped 3 bases, with 14 bases sitting between them. CDR3 size: 14 residues. Germline V gives CDR1 SGHDN, CDR2 FVKESK. The CDR3 protein is CASSLAMSGYEQYF. The CDR3 nucleotides read TGTGCCAGCAGCTTAGCAATGTCGGGCTACGAGCAGTACTTC.

This clonotype was observed at least ten times. The rearrangement links TRBV6-1 to TRBJ1-5; D call uncertain. Germline V lookup: CDR1 MNHNS, CDR2 SASEGT. The CDR3 is 14 residues long. The ends were cut back, 6 bases at V and 1 base at J, with 10 bases in the middle. In nucleotides, the CDR3 is TGTGCCAGCAGACCGACGGGGAGCAATCAGCCCCAGCATTTT. Its translation: CASRPTGSNQPQHF.

The table lists this clonotype with many counts. CDR3 sequence reads: CSVGGGQGGVDTGELFF. CDR3 coding DNA: TGCAGCGTGGGAGGGGGACAGGGAGGCGTAGACACCGGGGAGCTGTTTTTT. The chain employs TRBV29-1 and TRBJ2-2, with 9 bases fitting TRBD1. The V and J ends lost 6 bases and 3 bases, in that order; junction bases with no gene match: 14. Germline CDR1 reads SQVTM; CDR2 reads ANQGSEA. The CDR3 totals 17 residues.

This clonotype was picked up many times. The chain employs TRBV20-1 and TRBJ1-2; 7 bases align to TRBD1. This CDR3 is 12 amino acids long. Germline V CDR1 and CDR2: DFQATT, SNEGSKA (reference sequence). V lost 3 bases to trimming and J lost 8 bases; unmatched junction nucleotides: 6. CDR3 loop: CSASLGGFGYTF. The CDR3 DNA sequence: TGCAGTGCTAGCTTAGGGGGCTTCGGCTACACCTTC.

This clonotype was seen a few times. This chain joins TRBV4-1 and TRBJ2-2, with D uncertain. Germline CDR1 and CDR2: MGHRA and YSYEKL. V was cut by 1 base and J by 2 bases, with 8 bases left in between. The CDR3 has 15 residues. Here the CDR3 reads CASSQGEVNTGELFF. In DNA, the CDR3 is TGCGCCAGCAGCCAAGGAGAAGTCAACACCGGGGAGCTGTTTTTT.

This clonotype was counted at least ten times. The chain recombines TRBV6-5 with TRBJ1-1; D is uncertain. The CDR3 extends over 11 amino acids. Per germline, CDR1 MNHEY and CDR2 SVGAGI. V gave up 8 bases and J gave up 1 base, with 5 bases separating them. CDR3 bases: TGTGCCAGCGAGGGGAACACTGAAGCTTTCTTT. Its protein product is CASEGNTEAFF.

This clonotype turned up a few times. This chain connects TRBV6-2 or TRBV6-3 to TRBJ2-7; a possible D gene is TRBD2 (6 bases). This CDR3 comprises 16 residues. Deletions cut 2 bases from V and 4 bases from J, with 18 bases between. The V gene's germline CDR1 is MNHEY and CDR2 SVGEGT. CDR3 amino acids: CASSYGGDLPWYEQYF. For the CDR3, the DNA is TGTGCCAGCAGTTACGGTGGGGACTTACCCTGGTACGAGCAGTACTTC.

This clonotype was counted many times. This chain uses TRBV19 with TRBJ1-2; D is perhaps TRBD1 (6 bases). The CDR3 runs 15 residues. Per germline, CDR1 LNHDA and CDR2 SQIVND (reference sequence). Trimming stripped 6 bases from V and 8 bases from J, with 22 bases between. CDR3 nucleotide sequence: TGTGCCAGTAGAAATGACCGGGGGCAGGGGCACGGCTACACCTTC. It is translated as CASRNDRGQGHGYTF.

Turning to this clonotype: This may be a read error, as it is one base from a much larger clone. This rearrangement joins TRBV9 to TRBJ1-2; D call uncertain. The germline V gene has CDR1 SGDLS and CDR2 YYNGEE. The CDR3 extends over 14 amino acids. V lost 3 bases, J lost 0 bases, and 9 bases lay in between. The chain's CDR3 is CASSDGIANYGYTF. The CDR3 region has the DNA TGTGCCAGCAGCGACGGTATCGCTAACTATGGCTACACCTTC.

This clonotype has ten or more counts. V is TRBV12-3 or TRBV12-4 and J is TRBJ1-1; D is undetermined. V shed 8 bases and J shed 1 base, with 17 bases lying between them. The CDR3 spans 15 residues. In DNA, the CDR3 is TGTGCCAGCTATCCCCGAAGGCCAACGAACACTGAAGCTTTCTTT. Translated: CASYPRRPTNTEAFF.